These 30 T cell receptor beta chains originate from one sample sequenced in a study of blood T cell repertoires in COVID-19. The table came from immunoSEQ multiplex PCR; TCRdb's copy has only in-frame clones and leaves some out. The sample shows roughly 240,000 clones, approximately 87% of them seen only once. Sequencing input: peripheral blood. These receptors all stem from a man between 60 and 75 years old who had recovered from COVID-19.

The V call is TRBV7-8, the J call TRBJ2-5, with TRBD1 as a possible D gene (5 bases). From germline, CDR1 is SGHVS and CDR2 FQNEAQ. V lost 5 bases and J 4 bases, leaving 8 bases between the germline ends. The CDR3 runs to 12 residues. For the CDR3, the DNA is TGTGCCAGCAGCCACAGGAGAGAGACCCAGTACTTC. Protein: CASSHRRETQYF.

This chain uses TRBV9 with TRBJ1-5; 8 nucleotides match TRBD1. Germline-derived CDR1 and CDR2 are SGDLS and YYNGEE. V gave up 3 bases and J gave up 6 bases; unmatched junction bases: 2. The CDR3 has 13 residues. CDR3 sequence reads: CASSAGGSQPQHF. The CDR3 region has the DNA TGTGCCAGCAGCGCAGGGGGCAGTCAGCCCCAGCATTTT.

The chain recombines TRBV18 with TRBJ2-3; TRBD1 agrees at 8 bases. The CDR3 sequence is 16 residues long. Germline lookup yields CDR1 KGHSH and CDR2 LQKENI. Trimming at V came to 1 base and at J to 1 base, leaving 4 bases not matched to a gene. This CDR3 is CASSPQGTGRTDTQYF. CDR3 coding DNA: TGTGCCAGCTCACCACAGGGGACAGGCCGCACAGATACGCAGTATTTT.

This chain connects TRBV6-5 to TRBJ2-6; TRBD1 aligns across 8 bases. CDR3 length equals 15 residues. V was clipped by 7 bases and J by 4 bases; unmatched bases: 6. CDR1 is MNHEY, CDR2 SVGAGI, per germline. This CDR3 reads CASNGQGTGANVLTF. The CDR3 DNA reads TGTGCCAGCAACGGACAGGGAACAGGGGCCAACGTCCTGACTTTC.

This clone was picked up one time. The CDR3 region has the DNA TGTGCCAGCTCAAGCGGGGGGGAGACCCAGTACTTC. This codes for CASSSGGETQYF. V gene TRBV6-5 combines with J gene TRBJ2-5, with TRBD2 matching 9 bases. Trimming at V came to 8 bases and at J to 5 bases, leaving 3 bases not matched to a gene. This CDR3 spans 12 amino acids. The V gene's germline CDR1 is MNHEY and CDR2 SVGAGI.

The genes are TRBV20-1 and TRBJ1-1; D is unclear. CDR1 DFQATT and CDR2 SNEGSKA come from the germline V gene (reference sequence). CDR3 length: 11 residues. V lost 5 bases, J lost 5 bases, and 9 bases lay in between. The CDR3 spells CSAPTGTEAFF. CDR3 nucleotide sequence: TGCAGTGCTCCTACGGGTACTGAAGCTTTCTTT.

The J gene is TRBJ2-5, the V gene TRBV5-5, with D possibly being TRBD1 (6 bases). Trimming pared 4 bases from V and 1 base from J, leaving 14 bases between. The CDR3 runs to 15 residues. Per the germline V gene, CDR1 is SGHKS and CDR2 is YYEKEE (reference sequence). The CDR3 is CASSRTGMTQETQYF. The CDR3 DNA reads as TGTGCCAGCAGCCGAACAGGGATGACCCAAGAGACCCAGTACTTC.

V and J are TRBV4-2 and TRBJ2-1, with a weak D call TRBD2 (5 bases). This CDR3 spans 17 amino acids. Trimming shortened V by 3 bases and J by 2 bases, and 17 bases separated the two germline ends. Germline assignment: CDR1 LGHNA and CDR2 YNFKEQ. The CDR3 protein is CASSQRVAGVPYNEQFF. The CDR3 DNA reads TGTGCCAGCAGCCAGAGGGTCGCGGGCGTCCCCTACAATGAGCAGTTCTTC.

The chain is built from TRBV4-2 and TRBJ1-1, with D possibly TRBD1 on 6 matching bases. The CDR3 consists of 15 residues. Germline lookup yields CDR1 LGHNA and CDR2 YNFKEQ. V shed 4 bases and J shed 1 base, with 13 bases lying between them. The CDR3 DNA reads as TGTGCCAGCAGCCCATGGACAGCCAGGAACACTGAAGCTTTCTTT. Encoded protein: CASSPWTARNTEAFF.

V gene TRBV2 combines with J gene TRBJ2-5, with TRBD2 matching 9 bases. The CDR3 extends over 15 amino acids. V was clipped by 6 bases and J by 4 bases; unmatched bases: 9. From germline, CDR1 is SNHLY and CDR2 FYNNEI. The CDR3 here is CASSHPGLARETQYF. The CDR3 coding sequence is TGTGCCAGCAGCCACCCGGGACTAGCCCGAGAGACCCAGTACTTC.

There are a few counts of this clone. The chain uses TRBV5-1 and TRBJ1-1; D is unresolved. V was trimmed by 0 bases and J by 1 base, leaving 10 bases between them. The CDR3 is 15 amino acids. In germline, CDR1 is SGHRS, CDR2 YFSETQ. In DNA form, the CDR3 reads TGCGCCAGCAGCTTGGATGGCAGGCCGAACACTGAAGCTTTCTTT. It encodes CASSLDGRPNTEAFF.

The J gene is TRBJ1-3, the V gene TRBV2, with D hard to call. This CDR3 comprises 14 residues. Germline CDR1 is SNHLY and CDR2 is FYNNEI. V shed 1 base and J shed 5 bases, with 9 bases lying between them. The chain's CDR3 is CASSEGQKRNTIYF. The CDR3 DNA follows: TGTGCCAGCAGTGAAGGGCAGAAACGAAACACCATATATTTT.

The CDR3 loop is CASSPTPGNTIYF. The CDR3 DNA follows: TGTGCCAGCAGCCCTACCCCGGGAAACACCATATATTTT. The J gene is TRBJ1-3, the V gene TRBV7-9; D not certain. Trimming removed 5 bases at V and 4 bases at J, with 9 bases between. This CDR3 region has 13 residues. Germline CDR1 and CDR2: SEHNR and FQNEAQ (reference sequence). Based on the CDR3 plus reference TRBV7-9 and TRBJ1-3, the full variable domain is DTGVSQNPRHKITKRGQNVTFRCDPISEHNRLYWYRQTLGQGPEFLTYFQNEAQLEKSRLLSDRFSAERPKGSFSTLEIQRTEQGDSAMYLCASSPTPGNTIYFGEGSWLTVV.

This clone showed up just a few times. V and J are TRBV20-1 and TRBJ1-2; D perhaps matches TRBD1 (5 bases). The V end was cut by 3 bases, the J end by 8 bases, with 13 bases between. The CDR3 length is 12 residues. CDR1 and CDR2 (germline): DFQATT, SNEGSKA (reference sequence). The DNA for the CDR3 is TGCAGTGCTAGTGTCAGGGCGGTCGGCTACACCTTC. Its protein is CSASVRAVGYTF.

The V gene is TRBV28, the J gene TRBJ2-7; 10 nucleotides match TRBD2. Germline V gene sequence: CDR1 MDHEN, CDR2 SYDVKM. This CDR3 contains 15 residues. Unmatched junction bases numbered 7, after V lost 5 bases and J lost 3 bases. The CDR3 sequence: CASSPSGLADYEQYF. The CDR3 DNA follows: TGTGCCAGCAGTCCCTCAGGACTAGCGGACTACGAGCAGTACTTC.

This sequence joins TRBV7-9 and TRBJ2-3; 12 bases line up with TRBD2. The CDR3 has 16 amino acids. Looked up from germline, CDR1 is SEHNR and CDR2 is FQNEAQ (reference sequence). After removal of 0 bases from V and 7 bases from J, the junction contained 5 bases not matched to a gene. This chain's CDR3 is CASSLATSGRGHTQYF. The CDR3 nucleotides are TGTGCCAGCAGCTTAGCGACTAGCGGGAGAGGGCATACGCAGTATTTT.

V and J are TRBV24-1 and TRBJ2-5, with 8 nucleotides matching TRBD2. Germline V CDR1 and CDR2: KGHDR, SFDVKD. Trimming at V came to 12 bases and at J to 3 bases, leaving 29 bases not matched to a gene. This CDR3 has 20 residues. The CDR3 sequence is CAPGRLRHFGRACGEETQYF. In nucleotides, the CDR3 is TGTGCCCCCGGCCGTCTGCGGCATTTCGGGAGGGCCTGTGGGGAAGAGACCCAGTACTTC.

The chain employs TRBV6-5 and TRBJ2-3; D gene uncertain. From germline, CDR1 is MNHEY and CDR2 SVGAGI. The V gene lost 2 bases and the J gene lost 4 bases, with 10 bases spanning the gap. CDR3 length equals 14 residues. The CDR3 loop reads CASSYQILSDTQYF. The DNA of the CDR3 is TGTGCCAGCAGTTACCAGATCCTCTCAGATACGCAGTATTTT.

Details on this clone: This CDR3 is also generated by other DNA sequences in the sample. This rearrangement joins TRBV6-5 to TRBJ1-4, with TRBD1 matching 7 bases. This CDR3 is 15 amino acids long. The V and J ends lost 3 bases and 3 bases, in that order; junction bases with no gene match: 4. CDR1 MNHEY and CDR2 SVGAGI come from the germline V gene. The CDR3 DNA follows: TGTGCCAGCAGTTATTCCGGGACAGCTAATGAAAAACTGTTTTTT. This gives the protein CASSYSGTANEKLFF.

This sequence joins TRBV5-8 and TRBJ2-1, with TRBD2 identical over 7 bases. Germline V gene sequence: CDR1 SGHTS, CDR2 YDEGEE. The CDR3 runs 14 residues. Losses at the gene ends were 1 base for V and 6 bases for J; bases not matched to a gene: 4. As DNA, the CDR3 is TGTGCCAGCAGCTTGATTCTAGCGGCCAATGAGCAGTTCTTC. Its protein product is CASSLILAANEQFF.

This rearrangement joins TRBV15 to TRBJ2-3; a weak D match, TRBD2 (5 bases). Deletions cut 1 base from V and 1 base from J, with 12 bases between. Germline-derived CDR1 and CDR2 are LNHNV and YYDKDF (reference sequence). The CDR3 runs to 16 residues. CDR3 residues: CATSRGNSARTDTQYF. The CDR3 bases are TGTGCCACCAGCAGAGGGAATAGCGCCCGCACAGATACGCAGTATTTT.

CDR3 DNA: TGTGCCAGCTCAAGTAGACGGACTGTGGAGTATGGCTACACCTTC. Translation: CASSSRRTVEYGYTF. The chain couples TRBV18 to TRBJ1-2; D gene ambiguous. The CDR3 totals 15 residues. Per the germline V gene, CDR1 is KGHSH and CDR2 is LQKENI. V dropped 5 bases and J dropped 5 bases, with 18 bases sitting between them.

The chain couples TRBV27 to TRBJ2-7, with 8 positions matching TRBD1. The CDR3 spans 13 residues. Trimming cost V 6 bases and J 2 bases; bases outside gene matches: 3. CDR1 is MNHEY, CDR2 SMNVEV, per germline (reference sequence). The CDR3: CASRGQAAYEQYF. CDR3 DNA: TGTGCCAGCAGGGGACAGGCAGCCTACGAGCAGTACTTC.

V and J are TRBV6-5 and TRBJ2-3; TRBD1 might be the D (5 bases). V was cut by 7 bases and J by 2 bases, with 7 bases left in between. Germline V gives CDR1 MNHEY, CDR2 SVGAGI. The length of the CDR3 is 12 residues. CDR3 in DNA: TGTGCCAGCAAGGACAACACAGATACGCAGTATTTT. Residues: CASKDNTDTQYF.

The chain is built from TRBV28 and TRBJ2-1; a possible D gene is TRBD2 (6 bases). Trimming pared 7 bases from V and 1 base from J, leaving 14 bases between. This CDR3 has 15 amino acids. From germline, CDR1 is MDHEN and CDR2 SYDVKM. Here the CDR3 DNA reads TGTGCCAGCATCGACGGGGCGGGGTCCTACAATGAGCAGTTCTTC. Amino acids: CASIDGAGSYNEQFF.

The gene calls are TRBV10-2 and TRBJ1-2, with TRBD1 identical over 7 bases. Looked up from germline, CDR1 is WSHSY and CDR2 is SAAADI. After removal of 3 bases from V and 5 bases from J, the junction contained 6 bases not matched to a gene. This CDR3 has 14 amino acids. The DNA for the CDR3 is TGCGCCAGCAGTGACCCAACAGGGGAGTATGGCTACACCTTC. It specifies CASSDPTGEYGYTF.

The chain has TRBV7-2 and TRBJ2-2; D gene unclear. The germline CDR1 and CDR2 sequences are SGHTA and FQGNSA. This CDR3 contains 14 residues. Trimming took off 2 bases at V and 6 bases at J, with 10 bases between the two ends. CDR3 nucleotide sequence: TGTGCCAGCAGCTTAATCCGCTGGCCCGGGGAGCTGTTTTTT. Translation: CASSLIRWPGELFF.

This clone was recorded a few times. This chain joins TRBV14 and TRBJ1-6; the match to TRBD1 covers 10 bases. CDR1 SGHDN and CDR2 FVKESK come from the germline V gene. Trimming took 4 bases from V and 6 from J; bases not matched to a gene: 3. The CDR3 runs 15 residues. CDR3 bases: TGTGCCAGCAGCCTGGGACAGGGGTCTAATTCACCCCTCCACTTT. Its protein is CASSLGQGSNSPLHF.

The gene calls are TRBV5-4 and TRBJ2-5; the D is unclear. The germline V gene encodes CDR1 SGHNT and CDR2 YYREEE (reference sequence). Deletions cut 2 bases from V and 9 bases from J, with 14 bases between. This CDR3 spans 13 amino acids. This chain's CDR3 is CASSLTASKAQYF. The CDR3 DNA follows: TGTGCCAGCAGCTTAACAGCCAGTAAGGCCCAGTACTTC.

This clone was counted a few times. This sequence joins TRBV11-2 and TRBJ2-7; a weak D match, TRBD1 (6 bases). Trimming took off 8 bases at V and 2 bases at J, with 13 bases between the two ends. The CDR3 totals 13 residues. Germline assignment: CDR1 SGHAT and CDR2 FQNNGV. CDR3 coding DNA: TGTGCCAGCGGCAGGGGCCCCGCCTACGAGCAGTACTTC. Translating it yields CASGRGPAYEQYF. The full variable domain, in which reference TRBV11-2 and TRBJ2-7 provide the parts outside the CDR3, is EAGVAQSPRYKIIEKRQSVAFWCNPISGHATLYWYQQILGQGPKLLIQFQNNGVVDDSQLPKDRFSAERLKGVDSTLKIQPAKLEDSAVYLCASGRGPAYEQYFGPGTRLTVT.